This record looks at one T cell receptor (beta chain) sequence and its context. A single record per CDR3 protein comes from TCRdb applying MiXCR to the 5' RACE reads. The sample consists of around 300,000 distinct CDR3 sequences, over 12% of them appearing once. The data belong to a study of CD8 T cells in ankylosing spondylitis. This CDR3 is built from 15 residues. Trimming took 0 bases from V and 0 from J, leaving 10 bases between them. Looked up from germline, CDR1 is DFQATT and CDR2 is SNEGSKA (reference sequence). The source material was blood, either unsorted or a sorted T cell fraction (not recorded which). The source is a male donor with ankylosing spondylitis or in good health (not recorded which). V gene TRBV20-1 combines with J gene TRBJ2-3; perhaps TRBD2 as D (6 bases). The chain's CDR3 is CSARDPGTSTDTQYF. In nucleotides, the CDR3 is TGCAGTGCTAGAGACCCAGGGACTAGCACAGATACGCAGTATTTT.